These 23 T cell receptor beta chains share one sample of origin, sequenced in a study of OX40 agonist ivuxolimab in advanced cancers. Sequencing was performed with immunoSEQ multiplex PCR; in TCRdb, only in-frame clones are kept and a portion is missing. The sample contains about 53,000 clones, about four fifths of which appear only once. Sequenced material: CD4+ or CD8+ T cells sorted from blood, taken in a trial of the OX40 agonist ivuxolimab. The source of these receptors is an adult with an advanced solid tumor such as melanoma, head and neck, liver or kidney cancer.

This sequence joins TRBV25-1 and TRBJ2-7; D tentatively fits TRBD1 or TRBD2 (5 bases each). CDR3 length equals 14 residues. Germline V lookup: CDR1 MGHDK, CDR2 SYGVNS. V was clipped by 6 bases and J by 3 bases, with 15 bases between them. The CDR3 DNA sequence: TGTGCCAGCAGGCCGTGGGACCCTCTCTACGAGCAGTACTTC. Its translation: CASRPWDPLYEQYF.

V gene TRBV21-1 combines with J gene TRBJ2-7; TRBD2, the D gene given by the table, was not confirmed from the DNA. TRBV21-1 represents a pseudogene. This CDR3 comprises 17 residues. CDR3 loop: CASSTPGTSGGGLEQYF. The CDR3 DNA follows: TGTGCCAGCAGCACACCCGGGACTAGCGGGGGGGGCTTGGAGCAGTACTTC.

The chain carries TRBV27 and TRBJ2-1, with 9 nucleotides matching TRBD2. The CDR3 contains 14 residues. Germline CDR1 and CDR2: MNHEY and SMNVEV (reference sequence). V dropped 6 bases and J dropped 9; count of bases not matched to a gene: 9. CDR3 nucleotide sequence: TGTGCCAGCAGAGCCCCCGCGGGGGGGAGTGAGCAGTTCTTC. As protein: CASRAPAGGSEQFF.

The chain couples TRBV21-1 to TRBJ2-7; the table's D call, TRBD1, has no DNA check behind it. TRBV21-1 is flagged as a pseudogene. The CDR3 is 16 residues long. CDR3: CASSNSLTDRAYEQYF. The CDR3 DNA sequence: TGTGCCAGCAGCAACTCCCTTACGGACAGGGCCTACGAGCAGTACTTC.

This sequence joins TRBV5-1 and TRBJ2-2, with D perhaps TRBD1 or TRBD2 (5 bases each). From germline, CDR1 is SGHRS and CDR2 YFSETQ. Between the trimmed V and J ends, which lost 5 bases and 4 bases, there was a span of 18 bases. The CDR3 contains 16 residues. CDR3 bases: TGCGCCAGCAGAAGGGACCTCTCTGCGGTCACCGGGGAGCTGTTTTTT. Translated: CASRRDLSAVTGELFF.

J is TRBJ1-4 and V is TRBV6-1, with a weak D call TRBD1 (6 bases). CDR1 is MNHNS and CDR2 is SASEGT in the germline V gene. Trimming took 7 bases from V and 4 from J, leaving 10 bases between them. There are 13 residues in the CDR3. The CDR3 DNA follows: TGTGCCAGCAAGCGAGGGGGTAATGAAAAACTGTTTTTT. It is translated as CASKRGGNEKLFF.

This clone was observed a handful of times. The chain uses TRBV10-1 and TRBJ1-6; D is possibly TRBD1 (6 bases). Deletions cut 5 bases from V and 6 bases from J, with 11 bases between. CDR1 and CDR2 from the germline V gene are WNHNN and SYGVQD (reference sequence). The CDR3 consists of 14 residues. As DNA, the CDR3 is TGCGCCAGCAGTAACGGACAGACTAATTCACCCCTCCACTTT. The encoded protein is CASSNGQTNSPLHF.

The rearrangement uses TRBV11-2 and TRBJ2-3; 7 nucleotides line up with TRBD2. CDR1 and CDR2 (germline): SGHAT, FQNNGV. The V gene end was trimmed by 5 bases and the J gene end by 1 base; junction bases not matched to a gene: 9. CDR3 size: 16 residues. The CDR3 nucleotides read TGTGCCAGCAGCCCGGGCCTGGCGGGGGGCACAGATACGCAGTATTTT. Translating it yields CASSPGLAGGTDTQYF. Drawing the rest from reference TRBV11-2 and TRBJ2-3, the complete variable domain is EAGVAQSPRYKIIEKRQSVAFWCNPISGHATLYWYQQILGQGPKLLIQFQNNGVVDDSQLPKDRFSAERLKGVDSTLKIQPAKLEDSAVYLCASSPGLAGGTDTQYFGPGTRLTVL.

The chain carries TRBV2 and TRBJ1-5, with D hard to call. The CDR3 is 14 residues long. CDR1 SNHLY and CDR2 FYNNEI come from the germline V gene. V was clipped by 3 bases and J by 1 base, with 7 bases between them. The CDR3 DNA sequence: TGTGCCAGCAGTGACAGTCGAAGCAATCAGCCCCAGCATTTT. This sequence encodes CASSDSRSNQPQHF. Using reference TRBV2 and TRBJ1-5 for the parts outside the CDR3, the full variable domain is EPEVTQTPSHQVTQMGQEVILRCVPISNHLYFYWYRQILGQKVEFLVSFYNNEISEKSEIFDDQFSVERPDGSNFTLKIRSTKLEDSAMYFCASSDSRSNQPQHFGDGTRLSIL.

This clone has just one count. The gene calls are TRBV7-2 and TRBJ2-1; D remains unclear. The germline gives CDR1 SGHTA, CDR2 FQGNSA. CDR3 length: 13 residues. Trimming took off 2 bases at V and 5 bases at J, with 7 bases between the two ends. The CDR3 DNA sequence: TGTGCCAGCAGCTTAAGTCGGAACAATGAGCAGTTCTTC. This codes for CASSLSRNNEQFF.

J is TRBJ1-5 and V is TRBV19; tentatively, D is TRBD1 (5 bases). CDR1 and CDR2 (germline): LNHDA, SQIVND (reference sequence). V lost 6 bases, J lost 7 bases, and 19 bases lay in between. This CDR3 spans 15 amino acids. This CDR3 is CASSNTRVGEQPQHF. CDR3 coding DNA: TGTGCCAGTAGCAACACCAGGGTTGGGGAACAGCCCCAGCATTTT.

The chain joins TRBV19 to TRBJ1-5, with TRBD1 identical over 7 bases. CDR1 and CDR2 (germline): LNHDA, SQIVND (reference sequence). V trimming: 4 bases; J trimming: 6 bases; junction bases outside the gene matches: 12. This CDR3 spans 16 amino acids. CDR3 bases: TGTGCCAGTAGTAGGACCGGGACCGCAGGGGGTCAGCCCCAGCATTTT. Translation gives CASSRTGTAGGQPQHF.

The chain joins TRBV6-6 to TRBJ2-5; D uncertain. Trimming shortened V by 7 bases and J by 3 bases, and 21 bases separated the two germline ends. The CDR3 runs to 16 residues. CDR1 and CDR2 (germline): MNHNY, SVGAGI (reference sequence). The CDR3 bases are TGTGCCAGCAAGCAATTTGACTCGGGCCGCGAAGAGACCCAGTACTTC. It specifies CASKQFDSGREETQYF.

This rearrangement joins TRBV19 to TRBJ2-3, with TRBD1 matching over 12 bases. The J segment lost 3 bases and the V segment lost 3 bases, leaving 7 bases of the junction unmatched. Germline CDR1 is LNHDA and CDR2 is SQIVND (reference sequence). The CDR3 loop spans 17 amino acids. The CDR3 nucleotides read TGTGCCAGTAGTATCGGGACAGGGGGCCGTAGTACAGATACGCAGTATTTT. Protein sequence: CASSIGTGGRSTDTQYF. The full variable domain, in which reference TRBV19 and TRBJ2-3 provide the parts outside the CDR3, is DGGITQSPKYLFRKEGQNVTLSCEQNLNHDAMYWYRQDPGQGLRLIYYSQIVNDFQKGDIAEGYSVSREKKESFPLTVTSAQKNPTAFYLCASSIGTGGRSTDTQYFGPGTRLTVL.

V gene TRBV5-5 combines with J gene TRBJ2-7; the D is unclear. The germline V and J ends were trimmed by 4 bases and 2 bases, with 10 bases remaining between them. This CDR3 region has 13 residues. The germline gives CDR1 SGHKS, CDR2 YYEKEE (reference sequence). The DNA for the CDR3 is TGTGCCAGCAGCGGTTATATAGCCTACGAGCAGTACTTC. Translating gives CASSGYIAYEQYF.

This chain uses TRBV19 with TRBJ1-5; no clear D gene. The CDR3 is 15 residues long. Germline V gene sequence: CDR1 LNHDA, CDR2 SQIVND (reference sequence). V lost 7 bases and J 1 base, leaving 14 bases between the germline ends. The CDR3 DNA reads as TGTGCCAGTACACCGGAGGGATTGAGCAATCAGCCCCAGCATTTT. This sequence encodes CASTPEGLSNQPQHF.

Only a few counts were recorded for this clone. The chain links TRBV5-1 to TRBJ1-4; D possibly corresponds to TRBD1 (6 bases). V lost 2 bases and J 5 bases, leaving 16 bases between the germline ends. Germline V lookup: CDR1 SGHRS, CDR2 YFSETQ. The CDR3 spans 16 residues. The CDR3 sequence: CASSLAGIQGNEKLFF. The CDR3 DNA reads TGCGCCAGCAGCTTAGCCGGGATACAGGGAAATGAAAAACTGTTTTTT.

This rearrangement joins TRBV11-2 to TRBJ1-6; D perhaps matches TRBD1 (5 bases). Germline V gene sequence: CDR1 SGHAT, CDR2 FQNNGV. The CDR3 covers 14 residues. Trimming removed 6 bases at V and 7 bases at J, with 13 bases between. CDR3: CASRPTVSNSPLHF. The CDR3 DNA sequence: TGTGCCAGCAGACCGACAGTTTCCAATTCACCCCTCCACTTT.

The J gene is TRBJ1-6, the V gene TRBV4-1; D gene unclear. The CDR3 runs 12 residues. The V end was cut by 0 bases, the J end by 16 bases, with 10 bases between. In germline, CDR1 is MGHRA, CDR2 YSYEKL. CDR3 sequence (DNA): TGCGCCAGCAGCCAAGAAGGACTCCGGCTCCACTTT. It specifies CASSQEGLRLHF.

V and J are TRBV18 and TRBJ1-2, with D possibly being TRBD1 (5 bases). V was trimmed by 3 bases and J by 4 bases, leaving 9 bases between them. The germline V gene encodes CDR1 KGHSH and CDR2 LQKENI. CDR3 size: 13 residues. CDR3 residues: CASSPDSGYGYTF. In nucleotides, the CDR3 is TGTGCCAGCTCACCCGACAGCGGCTATGGCTACACCTTC.

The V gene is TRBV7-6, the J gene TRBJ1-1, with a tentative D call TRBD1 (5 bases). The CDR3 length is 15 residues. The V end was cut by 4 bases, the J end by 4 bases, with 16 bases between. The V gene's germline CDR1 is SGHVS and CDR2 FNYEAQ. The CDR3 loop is CASSSEGSIGTEAFF. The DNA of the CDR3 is TGTGCCAGCAGCTCAGAGGGGTCGATTGGCACTGAAGCTTTCTTT.

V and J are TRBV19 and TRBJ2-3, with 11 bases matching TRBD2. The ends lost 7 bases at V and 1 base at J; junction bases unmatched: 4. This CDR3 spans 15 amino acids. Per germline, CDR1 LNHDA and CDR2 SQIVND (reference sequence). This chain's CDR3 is CASTDSGRGTDTQYF. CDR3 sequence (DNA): TGTGCCAGTACCGATAGCGGGAGGGGCACAGATACGCAGTATTTT. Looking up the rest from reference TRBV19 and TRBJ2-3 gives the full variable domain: DGGITQSPKYLFRKEGQNVTLSCEQNLNHDAMYWYRQDPGQGLRLIYYSQIVNDFQKGDIAEGYSVSREKKESFPLTVTSAQKNPTAFYLCASTDSGRGTDTQYFGPGTRLTVL.

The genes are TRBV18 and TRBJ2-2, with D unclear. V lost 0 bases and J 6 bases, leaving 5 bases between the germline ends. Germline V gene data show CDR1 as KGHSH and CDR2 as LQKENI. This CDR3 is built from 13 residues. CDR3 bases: TGTGCCAGCTCACCACCTAGGCCCGGGGAGCTGTTTTTT. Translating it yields CASSPPRPGELFF.